This T cell receptor beta chain was profiled in a study of T cell responses to AZD1222 COVID-19 vaccine. Study-wide results and limits: Spike-specific TCR breadth and depth grew following two AZD1222 doses. Donors were largely white British and mainly female; clonal diversity was possibly underestimated.

A note on this clone: Its antigen is not known.

Clones were read by immunoSEQ multiplex PCR, and TCRdb kept only the in-frame ones, dropping some. The sample records roughly 85,000 clones, about 90% being singletons. The CDR3 is 16 residues long. The V and J ends lost 5 bases and 9 bases respectively, with 20 bases between them. Germline-derived CDR1 and CDR2 are LNHDA and SQIVND (reference sequence). This chain connects TRBV19 to TRBJ1-6; D unclear. The TCR was taken from an adult in good health. The sample consisted of peripheral blood, taken on day 0 of AZD1222 vaccination. CDR3 sequence: CASSESGGRVASPLHF. Written as DNA, the CDR3 is TGTGCCAGTAGTGAGTCTGGAGGGAGAGTTGCTTCACCCCTCCACTTT.